This is a list of T cell receptor beta chains from one sample in a study of spatial heterogeneity in lung cancer. TCRdb re-derived calls from the 5' RACE reads in MiXCR, one entry per CDR3 protein. The profile shows 40,000 to 50,000 distinct CDR3 sequences, less than 9% of them singletons. The specimen was PBMCs, collected at surgery. These TCRs come from a female donor with early-stage non-small cell lung cancer. Each CDR3 is given with its conserved first and last residue. The order of the fields is V gene, D gene, J gene, clone size, CDR3 DNA, CDR3 protein. The D gene is left open where the match is weak. Part of the rows lack a size; the others show once, few, many or a class for expanded clones.

TRBV14	TRBD1	TRBJ2-1	many	TGTGCCAGCAGCCAAGGACAGGGAAGGGTCCATGAGCAGTTCTTC	CASSQGQGRVHEQFF
TRBV19	NA	TRBJ1-2	few	TGTGCCAGTAGTACACCCCGGGCCGGGGGCTATGGCTACACCTTC	CASSTPRAGGYGYTF
TRBV6-2/TRBV6-3	NA	TRBJ1-3	few	TGTGCCAGCACCTCGACGAGGACCTCTGGAAACACCATATATTTT	CASTSTRTSGNTIYF
TRBV5-1	NA	TRBJ2-3	few	TGCGCCAGCAGCCTGGAGGGAGTAGACACAGATACGCAGTATTTT	CASSLEGVDTDTQYF
TRBV19	NA	TRBJ1-2	few	TGTGCATCAGCTCCGGGGCTAGGGCAGTATGGCTACACCTTC	CASAPGLGQYGYTF
TRBV6-4	NA	TRBJ2-4	many	TGTGCCAGCAGTGCTGACCGGGGAAACATTCAGTACTTC	CASSADRGNIQYF
TRBV7-3	NA	TRBJ1-1	NA	TGTGCCAGCAGCTTAACGGGAACGGGCACTGAAGCTTTCTTT	CASSLTGTGTEAFF
TRBV7-9	NA	TRBJ2-3	NA	TGTGCCAGCAGCCGCGTGGTGGGGGGAAGCACAGATACGCAGTATTTT	CASSRVVGGSTDTQYF
TRBV7-8	TRBD1	TRBJ1-1	many	TGTGCCAGCAGCCTTAACTCCGGGACAGGGGCTTCTGAAGCTTTCTTT	CASSLNSGTGASEAFF
TRBV15	TRBD2	TRBJ2-1	NA	TGTGCCACCAGCAGGGACATAGCGGGGAGGAATGAGCAGTTCTTC	CATSRDIAGRNEQFF
TRBV7-9	NA	TRBJ2-1	many	TGTGCCAGCAGCTTAGGTGAGCAGTTCTTC	CASSLGEQFF
TRBV5-1	TRBD2	TRBJ2-1	once	TGCGCCAGCAGCTCATACTGGCCCGCTAGCGGGGGGGCCGAGCAGTTCTTC	CASSSYWPASGGAEQFF
TRBV29-1	TRBD2	TRBJ2-1	NA	TGCAGCGTTGTGGGTTTAGCGGGGGGACAAAGCTCCTACAATGAGCAGTTCTTC	CSVVGLAGGQSSYNEQFF
TRBV6-5	NA	TRBJ2-2	few	TGTGCCAGCAGTTACTCGAGCAGGGGATTTAACACCGGGGAGCTGTTTTTT	CASSYSSRGFNTGELFF
TRBV11-2	NA	TRBJ2-5	many	TGTGCCAGCACCTCAACCCTGTCTTCGGGGGAGACCCAGTACTTC	CASTSTLSSGETQYF
TRBV19	NA	TRBJ1-2	NA	TGTGCCAGTAGTATCTCACGCGGCCCCTATGGCTACACCTTC	CASSISRGPYGYTF
TRBV7-2	TRBD2	TRBJ2-3	NA	TGTGCCAGCAGCCTTACTAGCGGGGGGGCTAAAGATACGCAGTATTTT	CASSLTSGGAKDTQYF
TRBV7-9	TRBD1	TRBJ1-1	many	TGTGCCAGCAGCTTAGGGGGACAGGGTGAAGCTTTCTTT	CASSLGGQGEAFF
TRBV7-8	NA	TRBJ2-1	many	TGTGCCAGCAGCTTAACAAGCTCCTACAATGAGCAGTTCTTC	CASSLTSSYNEQFF
TRBV4-2	NA	TRBJ1-2	many	TGTGCCAGCAGCCAAGACCCCCTATCACAGGGAAATCTATATGGCTACACCTTC	CASSQDPLSQGNLYGYTF
TRBV7-8	TRBD2	TRBJ2-5	NA	TGTGCCAGCAGCAACCCCATTACGGGACTAGAAGAGACCCAGTACTTC	CASSNPITGLEETQYF
TRBV20-1	NA	TRBJ1-5	many	TGCAGTGCTAGAGGGGGGCAGCCCCAGCATTTT	CSARGGQPQHF
TRBV3-1	TRBD1	TRBJ2-2	NA	TGTGCCAGCAGCCAACTGACAGGGGGTCACGGGGAGCTGTTTTTT	CASSQLTGGHGELFF
TRBV27	NA	TRBJ2-3	many	TGTGCCAGCAGTACGGTGGGGCGCACAGATACGCAGTATTTT	CASSTVGRTDTQYF
TRBV7-9	NA	TRBJ1-5	NA	TGTGCCAGCAGCGTTACAGGGACCAATCAGCCCCAGCATTTT	CASSVTGTNQPQHF
TRBV20-1	NA	TRBJ2-1	few	TGCAGTGCTAGAGAATTAGTAAGGGGGGGACACAATGAGCAGTTCTTC	CSARELVRGGHNEQFF
TRBV7-9	TRBD2	TRBJ2-3	many	TGTGCCAGCAGCTTAGGCGGGGGTCGAGATACGCAGTATTTT	CASSLGGGRDTQYF
TRBV3-1	NA	TRBJ2-5	many	TGTGCCAGCAGCCCAGATCCCGTGGAGACCCAGTACTTC	CASSPDPVETQYF